Below are 18 T cell receptor beta chains sequenced from a single sample in a study of blood T cell repertoires in COVID-19 (dated by TCRdb to 2018 to 2021). To prepare the library, the immunoSEQ multiplex PCR assay was applied. Sourced from immuneACCESS, this table was stored by TCRdb with only in-frame sequences that have V and J called. A share of the clones is absent; for the studies checked, an unresolved V gene accounts for under half, and the remainder has no known explanation. Present in this sample are a few hundred thousand clones, about 86% of which were seen just once. The top ten constitute roughly 5.8% of the sample. The sequenced material came from peripheral blood. Receptors originate from a man in his 60s with acute or convalescent COVID-19.

CDR3 sequence (DNA): TGTGCCATCAGTGAGGCGTATCAGCCCCAGCATTTT. Its translation: CAISEAYQPQHF. This chain connects TRBV10-3 to TRBJ1-5; D gene ambiguous. The germline CDR1 and CDR2 sequences are ENHRY and SYGVKD. The CDR3 loop spans 12 amino acids. Deletions cut 2 bases from V and 5 bases from J, with 4 bases between.

This sequence joins TRBV30 and TRBJ2-7; D is possibly TRBD1 (6 bases). Germline CDR1 and CDR2: GTSNPN and SVGIG (reference sequence). The germline V and J ends were trimmed by 2 bases and 6 bases, with 17 bases remaining between them. This CDR3 is 14 amino acids long. CDR3 sequence: CAWSRRGAQAEQYF. The DNA of the CDR3 is TGTGCCTGGAGTCGCAGGGGCGCGCAGGCCGAGCAGTACTTC.

This clone came up a few times. The DNA of the CDR3 is TGTGCCAGCAGCCAATGGTTTCTAGGGGAAATGAGCACTGAAGCTTTCTTT. Amino acid sequence: CASSQWFLGEMSTEAFF. The gene calls are TRBV14 and TRBJ1-1, with D maybe TRBD1 (5 bases). Trimming stripped 2 bases from V and 4 bases from J, with 20 bases between. The CDR3 length is 17 residues. CDR1 and CDR2 from the germline V gene are SGHDN and FVKESK.

The CDR3 nucleotides read TGTGCCAGTAGTATATATCCGAGGGACAGGGATACACACAATCAGCCCCAGCATTTT. Residues: CASSIYPRDRDTHNQPQHF. This chain links TRBV19 with TRBJ1-5; TRBD1 agrees at 9 bases. Germline lookup yields CDR1 LNHDA and CDR2 SQIVND (reference sequence). J gave up 3 bases and V 2 bases, and 14 bases lay outside the gene matches. There are 19 residues in the CDR3.

The CDR3 nucleotides are TGTGCCAGCAGGGGGACAGGGTCCTACAATGAGCAGTTCTTC. This codes for CASRGTGSYNEQFF. The V call is TRBV25-1, the J call TRBJ2-1; 9 nucleotides match TRBD1. CDR3 length: 14 amino acids. With V trimmed by 6 bases and J by 1 base, 1 base remained unmatched. CDR1 is MGHDK and CDR2 is SYGVNS in the germline V gene.

V is TRBV3-1 (or the pseudogene TRBV3-2) and J is TRBJ2-7; D is unclear. The CDR3 contains 12 residues. CDR1 and CDR2 (germline): LGHDT, YNNKEL (reference sequence). Trimming cost V 0 bases and J 6 bases, with 6 bases left between them. CDR3 DNA sequence: TGTGCCAGCAGCCAAGATGTGCGCGAGCAGTACTTC. This encodes CASSQDVREQYF.

The chain combines TRBV7-6 with TRBJ2-5, with 9 positions matching TRBD1. This CDR3 is 15 amino acids long. V shed 1 base, J shed 2 bases, and the junction held 2 bases outside the gene matches. CDR1 and CDR2 (germline): SGHVS, FNYEAQ. The CDR3 coding sequence is TGTGCCAGCAGCTTAGACAGGGGGCCTCAAGAGACCCAGTACTTC. This codes for CASSLDRGPQETQYF.

This clone was seen a handful of times. The DNA of the CDR3 is TGTGCCAGCAGCTTAGACGACAGGGCAACCTACGAGCAGTACTTC. Encoded protein: CASSLDDRATYEQYF. This chain uses TRBV7-2 with TRBJ2-7; 7 nucleotides match TRBD1. Germline CDR1 reads SGHTA; CDR2 reads FQGNSA. Trimming removed 1 base from V and 2 bases from J; junction bases left unmatched: 5. The CDR3 runs to 15 residues.

The rearrangement joins TRBV6-2 or TRBV6-3 to TRBJ2-6; D remains ambiguous. The germline gives CDR1 MNHEY, CDR2 SVGEGT. The CDR3 runs to 14 residues. Trimming left V 5 bases short and J 0 bases short, with 5 bases between. CDR3 in amino acids: CASSVNSGANVLTF. CDR3 nucleotide sequence: TGTGCCAGCAGTGTCAACTCTGGGGCCAACGTCCTGACTTTC.

The chain recombines TRBV18 with TRBJ1-1, with 8 bases that match TRBD1. Trimming took 6 bases from V and 1 from J; bases not matched to a gene: 4. The CDR3 runs to 14 residues. Germline V gene data show CDR1 as KGHSH and CDR2 as LQKENI. The CDR3 DNA reads TGTGCCAGCTCCCCAGGGACAGGGAACACTGAAGCTTTCTTT. Translating it yields CASSPGTGNTEAFF.

With respect to this clone: This sample includes further DNA sequences coding for the same CDR3. V gene TRBV7-9 combines with J gene TRBJ1-1, with D unresolved. Germline V CDR1 and CDR2: SEHNR, FQNEAQ (reference sequence). V was clipped by 2 bases and J by 0 bases, with 4 bases between them. This CDR3 has 13 residues. The CDR3: CASSLTVNTEAFF. CDR3 DNA: TGTGCCAGCAGCTTAACTGTGAACACTGAAGCTTTCTTT.

V and J are TRBV7-2 and TRBJ1-5, with 8 bases lining up with TRBD1. CDR3 length: 14 residues. CDR1 and CDR2 from the germline V gene are SGHTA and FQGNSA. The trim removed 5 bases at V and 8 bases at J, leaving 8 bases unmatched. CDR3 loop: CASSLGQGGKPQHF. The CDR3 DNA reads TGTGCCAGCAGCCTCGGACAGGGTGGGAAGCCCCAGCATTTT.

This clone was counted only a few times. The gene calls are TRBV7-6 and TRBJ1-5; D is possibly TRBD1 (6 bases). CDR1 SGHVS and CDR2 FNYEAQ come from the germline V gene. The CDR3 runs 14 residues. Between the trimmed V and J ends, which lost 5 bases and 7 bases, there was a span of 15 bases. In DNA form, the CDR3 reads TGTGCCAGCAGCCTGACAGGATCAAGCCAGCCCCAGCATTTT. This sequence encodes CASSLTGSSQPQHF. Together with reference TRBV7-6 and TRBJ1-5, the CDR3 gives the full variable domain: GAGVSQSPRYKVTKRGQDVALRCDPISGHVSLYWYRQALGQGPEFLTYFNYEAQQDKSGLPNDRFSAERPEGSISTLTIQRTEQRDSAMYRCASSLTGSSQPQHFGDGTRLSIL.

This sequence joins TRBV25-1 and TRBJ1-3; 7 positions match TRBD1. Germline V lookup: CDR1 MGHDK, CDR2 SYGVNS. The junction had 10 bases not matched to a gene; V was cut back by 7 bases and J by 4 bases. This CDR3 region has 15 residues. As DNA, the CDR3 is TGTGCCAGCAATCCGACAGGGAGCTCCGGAAACACCATATATTTT. Amino acids: CASNPTGSSGNTIYF.

V and J are TRBV19 and TRBJ2-3; TRBD2 matches at 11 bases. The V segment lost 4 bases and the J segment 8 bases; nucleotides outside the gene matches: 5. Germline loops: CDR1 LNHDA, CDR2 SQIVND (reference sequence). The CDR3 has 14 amino acids. The CDR3 sequence: CASSRLAGHGTQYF. CDR3 coding DNA: TGTGCCAGTAGTAGACTAGCGGGACATGGTACGCAGTATTTT.

As DNA, the CDR3 is TGTGCCAGCTCACCGACCGGGAAAGGGGAGACCCAGTACTTC. It specifies CASSPTGKGETQYF. The V and J genes are TRBV18 and TRBJ2-5, with D possibly matching TRBD2 (5 bases). CDR3 size: 14 residues. V was shortened by 3 bases and J by 5 bases, with 13 bases between the two germline ends. The germline V gene encodes CDR1 KGHSH and CDR2 LQKENI.

This clone showed up just a few times. This rearrangement joins TRBV19 to TRBJ2-2; D is possibly TRBD1 (6 bases). Germline V lookup: CDR1 LNHDA, CDR2 SQIVND (reference sequence). V was shortened by 9 bases and J by 1 base, with 15 bases between the two germline ends. The CDR3 loop spans 15 amino acids. Here the CDR3 reads CASSEGVWNTGELFF. The CDR3 coding sequence is TGTGCCAGCAGCGAGGGGGTATGGAACACCGGGGAGCTGTTTTTT.

The chain joins TRBV19 to TRBJ1-1; D unresolved. Germline V CDR1 and CDR2: LNHDA, SQIVND (reference sequence). CDR3 length: 12 residues. V was cut by 10 bases and J by 1 base, with 10 bases left in between. The chain's CDR3 is CATDQENTEAFF. CDR3 sequence (DNA): TGTGCCACCGACCAGGAGAACACTGAAGCTTTCTTT.